These T cell receptor beta chains were read from a single sample in a study of cytomegalovirus exposure and HLA in healthy donors. Some clones are missing from TCRdb's copy, which holds only in-frame ones; the method was immunoSEQ multiplex PCR. This sample has some 180,000 clones, with 85% found just once. The specimen sequenced was PBMCs. The source is a woman aged 45-65 years in good health and CMV-seronegative. Both conserved end residues are part of each CDR3.

CDR3	V
CAWRGRTEAFF	TRBV30
CASSPTNNEQFF	TRBV18
CASRLDRYVGQPQHF	TRBV28
CASSDRTDRLNPNYGYTF	TRBV7-2
CASSVVGQGSYGYTF	TRBV9
CASSLAGATGELFF	TRBV7-8
CASSAAGQGRNTIYF	TRBV9
CASGQEGKPPNEQFF	TRBV4-1
CASSPDGSISGANVLTF	TRBV27
CAWTSYSGTDTQYF	TRBV30
CASSKGATGELFF	TRBV6-5
CATSRDQSQLYEQYF	TRBV15
CASRESGRWGVQYF	TRBV28
CASGFTAARDTEAFF	TRBV5-1
CASSVDRGETQYF	TRBV7-2
CASSPVKTEYGYTF	TRBV5-4
CASRSGGVAGANVLTF	TRBV6-6
CASSSKPGLNNEQFF	TRBV27
CASSPFGQNSLNEQFF	TRBV7-2
CASIPGVGDRTEAFF	TRBV13
CASSRQGANYNEQFF	TRBV19
CAISDGAETQYF	TRBV10-3
CASQRGGSSYEQYF	TRBV28
CASSSGLAGLPGDEQFF	TRBV19
CASSSGQGVVYGYTF	TRBV5-4
CASSATGRHLDSSEAFF	TRBV18
CASSLGGTGVKKLFF	TRBV28
CASTVRRGNEKLFF	TRBV28